The next 25 T cell receptor beta chains were all read from a single sample in a study of T cell changes during pregnancy in multiple sclerosis. Libraries were prepared by immunoSEQ multiplex PCR; TCRdb keeps only in-frame clonotypes and omits some of them. The sample has about 40,000 clones, under 90% seen once. The source material was peripheral blood, sampled in the second trimester of pregnancy. These receptors were obtained from a female donor in good health, enrolled as a control in a pregnancy study.

The genes are TRBV7-9 and TRBJ2-5, with D unclear. Germline V CDR1 and CDR2: SEHNR, FQNEAQ (reference sequence). V shed 0 bases and J shed 5 bases, with 4 bases lying between them. CDR3 size: 12 residues. CDR3 in amino acids: CASSLASETQYF. CDR3 nucleotide sequence: TGTGCCAGCAGCTTAGCGAGCGAGACCCAGTACTTC.

The J gene is TRBJ1-2, the V gene TRBV5-6, with 9 bases matching TRBD1. The CDR3 runs to 14 residues. Unmatched junction bases numbered 4, after V lost 1 base and J lost 6 bases. The germline V gene has CDR1 SGHDT and CDR2 YYEEEE. In DNA, the CDR3 is TGTGCCAGCAGCTTGCCGGGACAGGGAGATGGCTACACCTTC. It encodes CASSLPGQGDGYTF.

This clone was counted between two and nine times. This chain connects TRBV7-9 to TRBJ1-1; D not resolved. CDR1 SEHNR and CDR2 FQNEAQ come from the germline V gene (reference sequence). The CDR3 runs 14 residues. V lost 0 bases and J lost 2, with 7 bases in between. The CDR3 nucleotides are TGTGCCAGCAGCTTAGCTGCCAGAAACACTGAAGCTTTCTTT. It yields the protein CASSLAARNTEAFF.

The genes are TRBV5-1 and TRBJ2-1; the match to TRBD2 covers 7 bases. The V and J ends lost 6 bases and 3 bases, in that order; junction bases with no gene match: 12. The length of the CDR3 is 16 residues. The germline V gene encodes CDR1 SGHRS and CDR2 YFSETQ. The CDR3 DNA reads as TGCGCCAGCAAATCTCCTCGCGGGAGTCTCTACAATGAGCAGTTCTTC. Translated: CASKSPRGSLYNEQFF.

The V and J genes are TRBV7-2 and TRBJ2-7, with D possibly matching TRBD1 (5 bases). The CDR3 spans 15 residues. The V end lost 0 bases, the J end lost 4 bases, and 13 bases lay between the germline ends. Per the germline V gene, CDR1 is SGHTA and CDR2 is FQGNSA. CDR3 region: CASSLAPQGSYEQYF. DNA for the CDR3: TGTGCCAGCAGCTTAGCGCCTCAGGGCTCATACGAGCAGTACTTC.

This clone was seen only once. V usage is TRBV11-2 and J usage is TRBJ2-2; weak D call: TRBD2 (6 bases). CDR1 and CDR2 from the germline V gene are SGHAT and FQNNGV. The V end was cut by 5 bases, the J end by 3 bases, with 16 bases between. The CDR3 spans 16 residues. The CDR3 protein is CASSPKGRTDTGELFF. CDR3 DNA: TGTGCCAGCAGCCCTAAGGGGAGGACCGACACCGGGGAGCTGTTTTTT.

This clone occurred a few times. This chain uses TRBV2 with TRBJ1-2; 8 bases agree with TRBD1. V lost 8 bases and J lost 4; bases outside the gene matches: 3. CDR3 length: 12 amino acids. CDR1 and CDR2 (germline): SNHLY, FYNNEI. CDR3: CASSTGGYGYTF. The CDR3 DNA follows: TGTGCCAGCTCTACAGGGGGCTATGGCTACACCTTC.

This clone was seen once. The chain recombines TRBV7-2 with TRBJ2-7, with 7 bases lining up with TRBD1. Germline V gene lookup returns CDR1 SGHTA and CDR2 FQGNSA. This CDR3 has 14 residues. V was clipped by 2 bases and J by 7 bases; unmatched bases: 8. The CDR3 protein is CASSLNRGQEEQYF. As DNA, the CDR3 is TGTGCCAGCAGCTTAAATAGGGGGCAAGAAGAGCAGTACTTC.

This clone was seen a few times. This rearrangement joins TRBV11-2 to TRBJ1-1; a weak D match, TRBD1 (5 bases). The V end lost 7 bases, the J end lost 2 bases, and 14 bases lay between the germline ends. The CDR3 length is 14 residues. CDR1 is SGHAT and CDR2 is FQNNGV in the germline V gene. CDR3 bases: TGTGCCAGCAAGGCCGGGGGACTAAACACTGAAGCTTTCTTT. Its translation is CASKAGGLNTEAFF.

The V call is TRBV4-1, the J call TRBJ2-7; possible D gene TRBD2, 6 bases. This CDR3 is 15 amino acids long. Germline CDR1 MGHRA, CDR2 YSYEKL. Deletions cut 0 bases from V and 2 bases from J, with 11 bases between. CDR3 sequence reads: CASSQEEGIPYEQYF. Here the CDR3 DNA reads TGCGCCAGCAGCCAAGAGGAGGGAATTCCCTACGAGCAGTACTTC.

To note about this clone: One junction end disagrees with the germline gene, perhaps due to a read error. The chain has TRBV18 and TRBJ2-1; TRBD2 matches 11 bases. Germline CDR1 and CDR2: KGHSH and LQKENI. The CDR3 consists of 14 residues. The CDR3 sequence is CASSTGLAAPYGIF. CDR3 bases: TGTGCCAGCTCAACGGGACTAGCGGCCCCGTACGGGATCTTC.

This clone was seen just once. The chain joins TRBV29-1 to TRBJ2-2, with D possibly being TRBD1 (7 bases). V shed 4 bases and J shed 6 bases, with 15 bases lying between them. The germline V gene encodes CDR1 SQVTM and CDR2 ANQGSEA. The CDR3 loop spans 14 amino acids. Written as DNA, the CDR3 is TGCAGCGTTGTCACCCAGGGGGGATCCGGGGAGCTGTTTTTT. Amino acids: CSVVTQGGSGELFF.

This chain joins TRBV27 and TRBJ1-2; 11 bases agree with TRBD1. From germline, CDR1 is MNHEY and CDR2 SMNVEV (reference sequence). The V and J ends lost 10 bases and 4 bases, in that order; junction bases with no gene match: 8. The CDR3 runs 14 residues. The DNA of the CDR3 is TGTGCCACCTCCCGGACAGGGGGCTTCTATGGCTACACCTTC. Amino acids: CATSRTGGFYGYTF.

The chain employs TRBV2 and TRBJ1-2; 7 bases match TRBD1. The junction had 9 bases not matched to a gene; V was cut back by 8 bases and J by 9 bases. Germline loops: CDR1 SNHLY, CDR2 FYNNEI. There are 12 residues in the CDR3. The CDR3 DNA sequence: TGTGCCAGCCACAGGGGTTCGGTGCGCTACACCTTC. Protein sequence: CASHRGSVRYTF.

CDR3 protein: CASSQVGRQSYGYTF. The CDR3 coding sequence is TGCGCCAGCAGCCAAGTTGGCCGACAGAGCTATGGCTACACCTTC. V gene TRBV4-1 combines with J gene TRBJ1-2; weak D call: TRBD1 (5 bases). The germline V gene encodes CDR1 MGHRA and CDR2 YSYEKL. This CDR3 is built from 15 residues. Trimming removed 1 base at V and 4 bases at J, with 13 bases between.

The chain couples TRBV11-2 to TRBJ2-5; the match to TRBD2 covers 12 bases. This CDR3 is built from 14 residues. The V segment lost 4 bases and the J segment 5 bases; nucleotides outside the gene matches: 2. From germline, CDR1 is SGHAT and CDR2 FQNNGV. The CDR3, as DNA: TGTGCCAGCAGCTGGGGGACTAGCGGGGAGACCCAGTACTTC. Translation: CASSWGTSGETQYF.

The chain employs TRBV6-1 and TRBJ2-4; a possible D gene is TRBD1 (6 bases). Trimming pared 0 bases from V and 0 bases from J, leaving 12 bases between. Per the germline V gene, CDR1 is MNHNS and CDR2 is SASEGT. The CDR3 totals 17 residues. The CDR3 loop reads CASSEAGTSLAKNIQYF. CDR3 sequence (DNA): TGTGCCAGCAGTGAAGCCGGGACATCTCTAGCCAAAAACATTCAGTACTTC.

This chain links TRBV27 with TRBJ1-2; D unclear. Germline V gives CDR1 MNHEY, CDR2 SMNVEV (reference sequence). This CDR3 is built from 15 residues. Trimming pared 7 bases from V and 4 bases from J, leaving 19 bases between. CDR3 coding DNA: TGTGCCAGCATCGATCTCAGCGACCGGAGCTATGGCTACACCTTC. Its translation: CASIDLSDRSYGYTF.

The J gene is TRBJ1-2, the V gene TRBV2; possible D gene TRBD1, 6 bases. This CDR3 spans 14 amino acids. CDR1 is SNHLY, CDR2 FYNNEI, per germline. V was pared by 4 bases and J by 6 bases, with 15 bases between. CDR3 region: CASSGHRVPHGYTF. The CDR3 nucleotides read TGTGCCAGCAGTGGCCACAGGGTCCCCCATGGCTACACCTTC.

This clone showed up just once. The chain recombines TRBV30 with TRBJ1-2, with no clear D. Trimming removed 0 bases at V and 4 bases at J, with 9 bases between. This CDR3 contains 13 residues. Germline CDR1 GTSNPN, CDR2 SVGIG (reference sequence). DNA for the CDR3: TGTGCCTGGAGTGTACCGACAATCTATGGCTACACCTTC. Residues: CAWSVPTIYGYTF. The variable domain in full, with the rest retrieved from reference TRBV30 and TRBJ1-2, is SQTIHQWPATLVQPVGSPLSLECTVEGTSNPNLYWYRQAAGRGLQLLFYSVGIGQISSEVPQNLSASRPQDRQFILSSKKLLLSDSGFYLCAWSVPTIYGYTFGSGTRLTVV.

The chain links TRBV27 to TRBJ1-2, with 8 bases matching TRBD1. The J segment lost 8 bases and the V segment lost 7 bases, leaving 18 bases of the junction unmatched. Germline CDR1 is MNHEY and CDR2 is SMNVEV (reference sequence). There are 16 residues in the CDR3. The CDR3 DNA is TGTGCCAGCACGGAGGGGGGACAGGCTGGGGTGAAAGGCTACACCTTC. The encoded protein is CASTEGGQAGVKGYTF.

Turning to this clone: At one end the junction does not follow the germline gene, possibly because of a read error. V gene TRBV6-5 combines with J gene TRBJ2-4; 15 bases agree with TRBD2. Germline CDR1 is MNHEY and CDR2 is SVGAGI. This CDR3 spans 13 amino acids. The CDR3 sequence: CASSVGTSGRMDF. In DNA form, the CDR3 reads TGTGCCAGCAGCGTCGGGACTAGCGGGAGGATGGACTTC.

The rearrangement joins TRBV18 to TRBJ1-2; a weak D match, TRBD1 (6 bases). The CDR3 spans 14 residues. Germline assignment: CDR1 KGHSH and CDR2 LQKENI. Trimming pared 4 bases from V and 3 bases from J, leaving 12 bases between. The CDR3 sequence is CASSQQGIDYGYTF. The CDR3 nucleotides read TGTGCCAGCTCACAACAGGGAATCGACTATGGCTACACCTTC. Full variable domain (outside the CDR3, taken from reference TRBV18 and TRBJ1-2): NAGVMQNPRHLVRRRGQEARLRCSPMKGHSHVYWYRQLPEEGLKFMVYLQKENIIDESGMPKERFSAEFPKEGPSILRIQQVVRGDSAAYFCASSQQGIDYGYTFGSGTRLTVV.

With respect to this clone: The same CDR3 is also encoded by other DNA sequences in this sample. This sequence joins TRBV5-4 and TRBJ1-1; D is perhaps TRBD1 (5 bases). V lost 0 bases and J lost 1, with 7 bases in between. The CDR3 extends over 14 amino acids. Germline values: CDR1 SGHNT, CDR2 YYREEE (reference sequence). For the CDR3, the DNA is TGTGCCAGCAGCTTGGCGGGGGGGAACACTGAAGCTTTCTTT. Its translation: CASSLAGGNTEAFF.

This sequence joins TRBV19 and TRBJ2-3; D remains unclear. V lost 5 bases and J lost 4, with 16 bases in between. The CDR3 totals 15 residues. The germline CDR1 and CDR2 sequences are LNHDA and SQIVND (reference sequence). The CDR3 region is CASSWAQANSDTQYF. The DNA for the CDR3 is TGTGCCAGTAGTTGGGCGCAGGCAAATTCAGATACGCAGTATTTT.